A single sample gave rise to the 30 T cell receptor beta chains below, sequenced in a study of blood T cell repertoires in COVID-19. Using immunoSEQ multiplex PCR, the repertoire was profiled, and TCRdb retains in-frame clones only, with some absent. The repertoire consists of approximately 66,000 clones, with 73% occurring once and the leading ten covering around 20%. Sequencing used peripheral blood. The source of these receptors is a man aged 55 to 70 with acute or convalescent COVID-19.

The genes are TRBV24-1 and TRBJ2-1; D is perhaps TRBD2 (6 bases). Germline V gene sequence: CDR1 KGHDR, CDR2 SFDVKD. The CDR3 spans 12 residues. The V end lost 5 bases, the J end lost 6 bases, and 7 bases lay between the germline ends. CDR3 amino acids: CATSGGVNEQFF. CDR3 nucleotide sequence: TGTGCCACCAGTGGGGGGGTCAATGAGCAGTTCTTC.

The V gene is TRBV5-1, the J gene TRBJ2-5; D possibly corresponds to TRBD1 (6 bases). Trimming took 0 bases from V and 3 from J, leaving 9 bases between them. CDR3 length: 14 residues. From germline, CDR1 is SGHRS and CDR2 YFSETQ. The CDR3 reads CASSLGGPEETQYF. The CDR3, as DNA: TGCGCCAGCAGCTTGGGGGGGCCGGAAGAGACCCAGTACTTC.

In this sample, this clone turned up a few times. The chain couples TRBV11-2 to TRBJ2-5; D may be TRBD2 (5 bases). The germline V and J ends were trimmed by 1 base and 10 bases, with 16 bases remaining between them. Germline V CDR1 and CDR2: SGHAT, FQNNGV. The CDR3 spans 14 residues. CDR3 sequence reads: CASSLGTALGSQYF. Written as DNA, the CDR3 is TGTGCCAGCAGCTTAGGCACGGCCTTGGGGAGCCAGTACTTC.

The chain has TRBV5-1 and TRBJ2-7, with D perhaps matching TRBD2 (6 bases). Germline V gene sequence: CDR1 SGHRS, CDR2 YFSETQ. V was shortened by 0 bases and J by 4 bases, with 14 bases between the two germline ends. The CDR3 totals 15 residues. CDR3 nucleotides: TGCGCCAGCAGCTTGGCAGCGGGTATACGGTACGAGCAGTACTTC. Amino acid sequence: CASSLAAGIRYEQYF.

The CDR3 nucleotides are TGCGCCAGCAGCTTGGTAGCAGATACGCAGTATTTT. This encodes CASSLVADTQYF. This chain connects TRBV5-1 to TRBJ2-3; D not resolved. V dropped 0 bases and J dropped 4 bases, with 3 bases sitting between them. The CDR3 is made up of 12 amino acids. Germline V gives CDR1 SGHRS, CDR2 YFSETQ.

The chain joins TRBV11-3 to TRBJ2-5; 14 positions agree with TRBD2. The V gene's germline CDR1 is SGHNT and CDR2 YENEEA. Trimming cost V 5 bases and J 2 bases; bases outside gene matches: 10. This CDR3 spans 18 amino acids. This CDR3 reads CASSTHGTSGGKQETQYF. Here the CDR3 DNA reads TGTGCCAGCAGCACGCACGGGACTAGCGGGGGCAAACAAGAGACCCAGTACTTC.

J is TRBJ2-5 and V is TRBV30, with TRBD2 matching over 11 bases. Germline CDR1 reads GTSNPN; CDR2 reads SVGIG (reference sequence). CDR3 length: 15 amino acids. After removal of 5 bases from V and 1 base from J, the junction contained 6 bases not matched to a gene. CDR3 in DNA: TGTGCCTGGGGTCTAGGACTAGCGGGCCAAGAGACCCAGTACTTC. Translation: CAWGLGLAGQETQYF.

The chain employs TRBV30 and TRBJ1-5; D is undetermined. V was shortened by 1 base and J by 4 bases, with 5 bases between the two germline ends. There are 12 residues in the CDR3. Germline CDR1 is GTSNPN and CDR2 is SVGIG (reference sequence). CDR3 DNA: TGTGCCTGGAGTGCGGTGAATCAGCCCCAGCATTTT. Translating gives CAWSAVNQPQHF. Drawing the rest from reference TRBV30 and TRBJ1-5, the complete variable domain is SQTIHQWPATLVQPVGSPLSLECTVEGTSNPNLYWYRQAAGRGLQLLFYSVGIGQISSEVPQNLSASRPQDRQFILSSKKLLLSDSGFYLCAWSAVNQPQHFGDGTRLSIL.

V usage is TRBV25-1 and J usage is TRBJ1-2; TRBD1 is a possible D gene (5 bases). CDR1 and CDR2 from the germline V gene are MGHDK and SYGVNS. The CDR3 has 12 residues. Trimming stripped 3 bases from V and 8 bases from J, with 10 bases between. The CDR3 spells CASSDAGRGYTF. CDR3 bases: TGTGCCAGCAGTGATGCAGGGCGCGGCTACACCTTC.

V usage is TRBV7-3 and J usage is TRBJ2-5; D gene ambiguous. CDR1 SGHTA and CDR2 FQGTGA come from the germline V gene. The CDR3 runs to 14 residues. With 3 bases removed from V and 2 bases from J, the gap between germline ends came to 10 bases. DNA of the CDR3: TGTGCCAGCAGCTTGGGCAGCAGACAAGAGACCCAGTACTTC. This sequence encodes CASSLGSRQETQYF.

The rearrangement links TRBV24-1 to TRBJ2-1, with 10 bases lining up with TRBD1. The length of the CDR3 is 15 residues. Germline CDR1 KGHDR, CDR2 SFDVKD. The trim removed 4 bases at V and 9 bases at J, leaving 8 bases unmatched. CDR3 coding DNA: TGTGCCACCAGTGACAGAGGACAGGGGGGCCCTGAGCAGTTCTTC. Its translation: CATSDRGQGGPEQFF.

J is TRBJ2-1 and V is TRBV21-1; no DNA check was done on the table's D call, TRBD2. TRBV21-1 counts as a pseudogene. The CDR3 sequence is 18 residues long. CDR3 DNA: TGTGCCAGCAGCAAAGAGACGACTAGAGAAAGGAAAAACAATGAGCAGTTCTTC. Amino acid sequence: CASSKETTRERKNNEQFF.

This chain links TRBV19 with TRBJ1-5; the match to TRBD1 covers 8 bases. Looked up from germline, CDR1 is LNHDA and CDR2 is SQIVND (reference sequence). The CDR3 length is 16 residues. V gave up 1 base and J gave up 2 bases; unmatched junction bases: 4. This CDR3 reads CASSIGAGGRNQPQHF. CDR3 nucleotides: TGTGCCAGTAGTATAGGGGCAGGGGGCCGCAATCAGCCCCAGCATTTT.

The genes are TRBV6-6 and TRBJ1-6; 7 positions agree with TRBD1. There are 15 residues in the CDR3. With 6 bases clipped from V and 5 bases from J, the junction kept 7 bases outside the gene matches. CDR1 is MNHNY and CDR2 is SVGAGI in the germline V gene (reference sequence). The CDR3 sequence is CASRYGTEHNSPLHF. Here the CDR3 DNA reads TGTGCCAGCAGATACGGGACAGAGCATAATTCACCCCTCCACTTT.

The rearrangement links TRBV9 to TRBJ2-1, with 9 bases aligning to TRBD2. The germline V gene encodes CDR1 SGDLS and CDR2 YYNGEE. After removal of 0 bases from V and 8 bases from J, the junction contained 12 bases not matched to a gene. The CDR3 has 17 residues. In DNA form, the CDR3 reads TGTGCCAGCAGCGTAGGTGGTTGGCGGGGGGGCTGGGATGAGCAGTTCTTC. Protein product: CASSVGGWRGGWDEQFF. Full variable domain (missing parts from reference TRBV9 and TRBJ2-1): DSGVTQTPKHLITATGQRVTLRCSPRSGDLSVYWYQQSLDQGLQFLIQYYNGEERAKGNILERFSAQQFPDLHSELNLSSLELGDSALYFCASSVGGWRGGWDEQFFGPGTRLTVL.

The V gene is TRBV11-3, the J gene TRBJ2-2; unclear D gene. This CDR3 is 15 amino acids long. Trimming shortened V by 1 base and J by 7 bases, and 13 bases separated the two germline ends. The germline gives CDR1 SGHNT, CDR2 YENEEA. The CDR3 protein is CASSLGAGAIGELFF. In DNA, the CDR3 is TGTGCCAGCAGCTTAGGCGCCGGAGCGATCGGGGAGCTGTTTTTT.

V is TRBV24-1 and J is TRBJ2-3; no reliable D call. Looked up from germline, CDR1 is KGHDR and CDR2 is SFDVKD. Trimming shortened V by 1 base and J by 4 bases, and 8 bases separated the two germline ends. This CDR3 is 14 amino acids long. DNA for the CDR3: TGTGCCACCAGTGATTTTCACAGTCCAGATACGCAGTATTTT. It yields the protein CATSDFHSPDTQYF.

Worth noting for this clone: At one of its ends the junction is not consistent with the germline gene, which may arise from a read error. V gene TRBV19 combines with J gene TRBJ1-1; 10 bases align to TRBD1. This CDR3 contains 13 residues. Germline values: CDR1 LNHDA, CDR2 SQIVND (reference sequence). The CDR3 nucleotides read TGTGCCAGCAGTAGACAGGGGGCCCTTGAAGCTTTCTTT. It encodes CASSRQGALEAFF.

As regards this clone: The junction does not match germline at one end; this may be a read error. The chain employs TRBV15 and TRBJ1-2; D possibly corresponds to TRBD1 (6 bases). Germline V CDR1 and CDR2: LNHNV, YYDKDF (reference sequence). CDR3 size: 12 residues. The DNA of the CDR3 is TGTGCCACCAGCAGAGATCTTGGGACACAAATCTTC. It specifies CATSRDLGTQIF.

The rearrangement uses TRBV10-3 and TRBJ2-7; D is perhaps TRBD1 (5 bases). The length of the CDR3 is 13 residues. V lost 5 bases and J 1 base, leaving 9 bases between the germline ends. Germline V lookup: CDR1 ENHRY, CDR2 SYGVKD. CDR3 DNA: TGTGCCATCAGTTCACAGGAATCCTACGAGCAGTACGTC. This gives the protein CAISSQESYEQYV.

The chain couples TRBV5-1 to TRBJ2-3, with TRBD2 matching over 13 bases. The CDR3 has 14 residues. With 7 bases clipped from V and 5 bases from J, the junction kept 4 bases outside the gene matches. The germline gives CDR1 SGHRS, CDR2 YFSETQ. CDR3 region: CASRGLAGEDTQYF. The CDR3 DNA follows: TGCGCCAGCCGCGGACTAGCGGGAGAAGATACGCAGTATTTT.

This sequence joins TRBV4-1 and TRBJ2-5, with a tentative D call TRBD2 (5 bases). Germline V lookup: CDR1 MGHRA, CDR2 YSYEKL. The CDR3 covers 15 residues. Trimming took 5 bases from V and 2 from J, leaving 15 bases between them. The CDR3 region has the DNA TGCGCCAGCAGCGAGAGGGTAACGGAACAAGAGACCCAGTACTTC. This codes for CASSERVTEQETQYF.

V is TRBV12-5 and J is TRBJ1-1; no clear D gene. V lost 3 bases and J 1 base, leaving 6 bases between the germline ends. Per germline, CDR1 LGHNT and CDR2 FRNRAP. The CDR3 covers 13 residues. The CDR3 spells CASGLKQNTEAFF. For the CDR3, the DNA is TGTGCTAGTGGTTTAAAACAGAACACTGAAGCTTTCTTT.

V gene TRBV2 combines with J gene TRBJ2-5; D not resolved. The CDR3 contains 13 residues. CDR1 and CDR2 from the germline V gene are SNHLY and FYNNEI. V was pared by 4 bases and J by 0 bases, with 6 bases between. The CDR3 DNA sequence: TGTGCCAGCAGTGGCCCAGACCAAGAGACCCAGTACTTC. Translated, it gives CASSGPDQETQYF. The variable domain in full, completed from reference TRBV2 and TRBJ2-5, reads EPEVTQTPSHQVTQMGQEVILRCVPISNHLYFYWYRQILGQKVEFLVSFYNNEISEKSEIFDDQFSVERPDGSNFTLKIRSTKLEDSAMYFCASSGPDQETQYFGPGTRLLVL.

The sample holds a few counts of this clone. The J gene is TRBJ1-5, the V gene TRBV19, with 8 bases lining up with TRBD1. The germline CDR1 and CDR2 sequences are LNHDA and SQIVND (reference sequence). The CDR3 sequence is 15 residues long. V lost 5 bases, J lost 6 bases, and 9 bases stayed unmatched. The CDR3 sequence: CASSVDREESQPQHF. CDR3 DNA: TGTGCCAGTAGTGTGGACAGGGAGGAGTCTCAGCCCCAGCATTTT.

The J gene is TRBJ2-2, the V gene TRBV11-2, with TRBD1 matching over 7 bases. The length of the CDR3 is 15 residues. Germline CDR1 is SGHAT and CDR2 is FQNNGV. After removal of 5 bases from V and 4 bases from J, the junction contained 7 bases not matched to a gene. This CDR3 reads CASSRQGSITGELFF. CDR3 bases: TGTGCCAGCAGCCGACAGGGATCGATCACCGGGGAGCTGTTTTTT.

The chain is built from TRBV11-3 and TRBJ2-1, with 8 bases fitting TRBD2. Looked up from germline, CDR1 is SGHNT and CDR2 is YENEEA. Trimming at V came to 4 bases and at J to 4 bases, leaving 3 bases not matched to a gene. This CDR3 is 14 amino acids long. CDR3 sequence: CASSYGGVYNEQFF. In nucleotides, the CDR3 is TGTGCCAGCAGCTACGGGGGGGTTTACAATGAGCAGTTCTTC.

This rearrangement joins TRBV7-8 to TRBJ1-2; 9 bases map to TRBD1. Unmatched junction bases numbered 8, after V lost 5 bases and J lost 1 base. CDR3 length equals 16 residues. Germline V gene sequence: CDR1 SGHVS, CDR2 FQNEAQ. The CDR3 DNA sequence: TGTGCCAGCAGCCCACCTGGGGACAGGGTTAACTATGGCTACACCTTC. It specifies CASSPPGDRVNYGYTF.

The V gene is TRBV6-5, the J gene TRBJ2-1; D is possibly TRBD1 (6 bases). Trimming shortened V by 6 bases and J by 5 bases, and 11 bases separated the two germline ends. This CDR3 spans 13 amino acids. Germline V lookup: CDR1 MNHEY, CDR2 SVGAGI. Written as DNA, the CDR3 is TGTGCCAGCAGCTCCGGGACAAACAATGAGCAGTTCTTC. It specifies CASSSGTNNEQFF.

This clone showed up just once. The chain joins TRBV9 to TRBJ2-7; no clear D gene. CDR3 size: 14 residues. Per germline, CDR1 SGDLS and CDR2 YYNGEE. Trimming shortened V by 3 bases and J by 1 base, and 11 bases separated the two germline ends. CDR3 region: CASSGTTSSYEQYF. The CDR3 DNA is TGTGCCAGCAGCGGTACTACTTCGTCCTACGAGCAGTACTTC.